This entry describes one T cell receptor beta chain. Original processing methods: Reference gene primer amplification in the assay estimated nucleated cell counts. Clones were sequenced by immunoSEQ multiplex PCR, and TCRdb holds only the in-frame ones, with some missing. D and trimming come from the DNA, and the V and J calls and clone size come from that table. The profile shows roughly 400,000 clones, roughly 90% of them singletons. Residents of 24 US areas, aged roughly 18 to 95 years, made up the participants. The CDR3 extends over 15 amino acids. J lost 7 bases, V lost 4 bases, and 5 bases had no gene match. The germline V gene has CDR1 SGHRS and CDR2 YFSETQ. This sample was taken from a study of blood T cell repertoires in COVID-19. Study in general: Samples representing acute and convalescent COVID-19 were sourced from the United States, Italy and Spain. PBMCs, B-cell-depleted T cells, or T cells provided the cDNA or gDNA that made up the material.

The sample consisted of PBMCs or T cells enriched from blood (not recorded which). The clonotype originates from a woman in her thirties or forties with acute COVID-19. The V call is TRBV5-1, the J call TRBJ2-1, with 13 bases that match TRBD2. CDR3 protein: CASSTSGGAGNEQFF. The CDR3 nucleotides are TGCGCCAGCAGCACTAGCGGGGGGGCGGGAAATGAGCAGTTCTTC.